This paragraph reports one T cell receptor (beta chain). It may be a read error: a sequence one base away is much more abundant. The data derive from a study of blood T cells in healthy people across ages. The CDR3 contains 14 residues. Germline V gene sequence: CDR1 MGHDK, CDR2 SYGVNS. The authors ran a second PCR of about 6 to 11 cycles using a sample-barcoded 5' primer and a J-beta primer mix. TCRdb used MiXCR to reprocess the 5' RACE reads, holding one entry per CDR3 protein. This sample has more than 750,000 distinct CDR3 sequences, with almost 30% found just once. These same data were also listed under a study on T cells of mothers and their children.

The sample comprised blood. The TCR was taken from a woman aged 40 to 50 in good health. The chain employs TRBV25-1 and TRBJ1-2, with no clear D. This chain's CDR3 is CASSERGTGYDYTF. The CDR3 DNA follows: TGTGCCAGCAGTGAACGAGGCACGGGCTATGACTACACCTTC.